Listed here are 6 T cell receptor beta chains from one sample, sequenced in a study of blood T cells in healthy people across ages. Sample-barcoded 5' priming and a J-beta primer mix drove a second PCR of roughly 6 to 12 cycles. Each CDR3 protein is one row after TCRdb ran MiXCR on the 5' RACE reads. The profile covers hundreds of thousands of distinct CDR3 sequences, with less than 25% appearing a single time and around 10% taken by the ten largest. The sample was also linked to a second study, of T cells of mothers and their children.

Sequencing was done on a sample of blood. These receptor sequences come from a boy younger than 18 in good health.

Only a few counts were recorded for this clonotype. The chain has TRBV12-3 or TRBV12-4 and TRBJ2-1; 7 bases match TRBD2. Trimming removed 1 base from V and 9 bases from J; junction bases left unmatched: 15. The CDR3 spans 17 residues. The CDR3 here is CASSLGSPGLVSSEQFF. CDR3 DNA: TGTGCCAGCAGTTTAGGGTCTCCTGGACTAGTGAGTTCTGAGCAGTTCTTC.

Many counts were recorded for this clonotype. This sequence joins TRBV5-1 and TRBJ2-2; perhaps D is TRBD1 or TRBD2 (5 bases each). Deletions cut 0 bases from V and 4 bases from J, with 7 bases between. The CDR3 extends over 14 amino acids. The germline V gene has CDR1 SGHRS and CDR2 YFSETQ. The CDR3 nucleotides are TGCGCCAGCAGCTTGGATGGGGGCACCGGGGAGCTGTTTTTT. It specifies CASSLDGGTGELFF. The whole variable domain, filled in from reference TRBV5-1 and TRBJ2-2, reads KAGVTQTPRYLIKTRGQQVTLSCSPISGHRSVSWYQQTPGQGLQFLFEYFSETQRNKGNFPGRFSGRQFSNSRSEMNVSTLELGDSALYLCASSLDGGTGELFFGEGSRLTVL.

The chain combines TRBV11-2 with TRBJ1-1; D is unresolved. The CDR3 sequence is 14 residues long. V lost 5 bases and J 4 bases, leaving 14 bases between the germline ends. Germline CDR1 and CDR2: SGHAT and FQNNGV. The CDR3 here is CASSHRESSTEAFF. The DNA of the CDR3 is TGTGCCAGCAGCCACCGTGAGAGTTCCACTGAAGCTTTCTTT.

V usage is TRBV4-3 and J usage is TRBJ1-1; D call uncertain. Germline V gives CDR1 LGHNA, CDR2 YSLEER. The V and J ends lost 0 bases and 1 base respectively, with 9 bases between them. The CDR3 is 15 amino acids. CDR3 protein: CASSQDLGRNTEAFF. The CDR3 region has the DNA TGCGCCAGCAGCCAAGATCTCGGACGGAACACTGAAGCTTTCTTT.

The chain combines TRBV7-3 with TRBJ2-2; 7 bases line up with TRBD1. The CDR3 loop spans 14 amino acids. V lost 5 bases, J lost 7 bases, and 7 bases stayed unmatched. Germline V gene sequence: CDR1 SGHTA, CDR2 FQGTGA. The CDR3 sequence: CASSATGTVGELFF. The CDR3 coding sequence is TGTGCCAGCAGCGCGACAGGGACCGTCGGGGAGCTGTTTTTT.

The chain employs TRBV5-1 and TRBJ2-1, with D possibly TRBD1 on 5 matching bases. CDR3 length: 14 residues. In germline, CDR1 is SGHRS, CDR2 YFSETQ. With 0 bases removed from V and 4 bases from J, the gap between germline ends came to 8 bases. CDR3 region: CASSLERQYNEQFF. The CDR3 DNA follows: TGCGCCAGCAGCTTGGAGAGACAGTACAATGAGCAGTTCTTC. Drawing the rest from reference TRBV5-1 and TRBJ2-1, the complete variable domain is KAGVTQTPRYLIKTRGQQVTLSCSPISGHRSVSWYQQTPGQGLQFLFEYFSETQRNKGNFPGRFSGRQFSNSRSEMNVSTLELGDSALYLCASSLERQYNEQFFGPGTRLTVL.